One and the same sample provided the 6 T cell receptor beta chains below, sequenced in a study of T cell responses to AZD1222 COVID-19 vaccine. Repertoires were generated with immunoSEQ multiplex PCR, while TCRdb's copy carries only in-frame clones and drops some. This sample has some 200,000 clones, with 88% found just once. The sample in question was peripheral blood, obtained 28 days after the second AZD1222 dose. These receptors all come from an adult who received the AZD1222 COVID-19 vaccine.

This sequence joins TRBV5-1 and TRBJ2-1; 9 bases align to TRBD2. Trimming removed 4 bases from V and 0 bases from J; junction bases left unmatched: 2. The CDR3 contains 15 residues. From germline, CDR1 is SGHRS and CDR2 YFSETQ. The chain's CDR3 is CASSNSGSSYNEQFF. The CDR3 DNA follows: TGCGCCAGCAGCAATAGCGGGAGCTCCTACAATGAGCAGTTCTTC.

This chain uses TRBV19 with TRBJ2-1, with 13 bases identical to TRBD2. With 5 bases clipped from V and 12 bases from J, the junction kept 19 bases outside the gene matches. Germline V gene sequence: CDR1 LNHDA, CDR2 SQIVND (reference sequence). This CDR3 contains 18 residues. The CDR3 here is CASSPWTSGSPLGRGQFF. The CDR3 DNA is TGTGCCAGTAGTCCCTGGACTAGCGGGAGTCCTCTCGGCAGGGGGCAGTTCTTC.

Worth noting for this clone: One end of the junction does not line up with germline, which may come from a read error. The CDR3, as DNA: TGTGCCAGCAGCCCATTATCCGGGAGCTACCATGAGCAGTTCTTC. Its translation: CASSPLSGSYHEQFF. This chain joins TRBV9 and TRBJ2-1, with a possible D match to TRBD2 (6 bases). The CDR3 covers 15 residues. The germline V gene has CDR1 SGDLS and CDR2 YYNGEE.

V usage is TRBV7-2 and J usage is TRBJ1-3; TRBD1 aligns across 7 bases. The CDR3 length is 18 residues. J was trimmed by 4 bases and V by 2 bases; bases with no gene match: 14. Germline V gives CDR1 SGHTA, CDR2 FQGNSA. The CDR3 region is CASSLIVTGRAEGNTIYF. As DNA, the CDR3 is TGTGCCAGCAGCTTAATCGTGACAGGGCGAGCGGAGGGAAACACCATATATTTT.

This clone is a singleton in its sample. V is TRBV12-5 and J is TRBJ2-1; D possibly corresponds to TRBD1 (5 bases). The CDR3 length is 14 residues. Between the trimmed V and J ends, which lost 2 bases and 8 bases, there was a span of 13 bases. Germline values: CDR1 LGHNT, CDR2 FRNRAP. Here the CDR3 DNA reads TGTGCTAGTGGTTTGAGGGGTCCCACGGATGAGCAGTTCTTC. Amino acid sequence: CASGLRGPTDEQFF. The variable domain in full, completed from reference TRBV12-5 and TRBJ2-1, reads DARVTQTPRHKVTEMGQEVTMRCQPILGHNTVFWYRQTMMQGLELLAYFRNRAPLDDSGMPKDRFSAEMPDATLATLKIQPSEPRDSAVYFCASGLRGPTDEQFFGPGTRLTVL.

This chain links TRBV6-5 with TRBJ2-3; TRBD1 might be the D (6 bases). Trimming cost V 2 bases and J 2 bases, with 11 bases left between them. There are 15 residues in the CDR3. Germline V CDR1 and CDR2: MNHEY, SVGAGI. The CDR3 coding sequence is TGTGCCAGCAGTTACGCCAGGGGTCTCACAGATACGCAGTATTTT. It translates to CASSYARGLTDTQYF.